Following are 20 T cell receptor beta chains from one sample sequenced in a study of blood T cell repertoires in COVID-19 (dated by TCRdb to about 2020). Library prep was done by the immunoSEQ multiplex PCR assay. As stored in TCRdb, this immuneACCESS dataset retains in-frame rearrangements with V and J assigned. A fraction of the clones does not appear; measured against another copy, unresolved V genes explain less than half of the discrepancy, and the remainder lacks a known reason. The table for this sample lists about 94,000 clones; 80% of them were counted only once. The ten largest clones add up to 15% to 20% of the sample. The specimen was peripheral blood. The source is a human donor in a cohort sampled during active COVID-19.

This sequence joins TRBV28 and TRBJ1-1; a weak D match, TRBD1 (6 bases). The CDR3 is made up of 14 amino acids. Between the trimmed V and J ends, which lost 4 bases and 5 bases, there was a span of 14 bases. In germline, CDR1 is MDHEN, CDR2 SYDVKM. The CDR3 DNA sequence: TGTGCCAGCAGTTCCCCAGGGGTGGGAACTGAAGCTTTCTTT. This translates into CASSSPGVGTEAFF.

The chain carries TRBV2 and TRBJ1-1; 7 bases are shared with TRBD1. The CDR3 is 14 residues long. The germline V gene has CDR1 SNHLY and CDR2 FYNNEI. V shed 6 bases and J 0 bases; nucleotides not matched to a gene: 4. CDR3 residues: CASRTTGMNTEAFF. The DNA of the CDR3 is TGTGCCAGCAGGACGACAGGGATGAACACTGAAGCTTTCTTT.

The V and J genes are TRBV7-9 and TRBJ1-6; unclear D gene. The V end lost 5 bases, the J end lost 5 bases, and 19 bases lay between the germline ends. Germline V gene data show CDR1 as SEHNR and CDR2 as FQNEAQ (reference sequence). The CDR3 loop spans 17 amino acids. The DNA of the CDR3 is TGTGCCAGCAGCCTACAGATAGGGCGGGTGAATAATTCACCCCTCCACTTT. Protein product: CASSLQIGRVNNSPLHF. Using reference TRBV7-9 and TRBJ1-6 for the parts outside the CDR3, the full variable domain is DTGVSQNPRHKITKRGQNVTFRCDPISEHNRLYWYRQTLGQGPEFLTYFQNEAQLEKSRLLSDRFSAERPKGSFSTLEIQRTEQGDSAMYLCASSLQIGRVNNSPLHFGNGTRLTVT.

The chain couples TRBV28 to TRBJ1-1; D is ambiguous. CDR1 and CDR2 from the germline V gene are MDHEN and SYDVKM. There are 15 residues in the CDR3. The V and J ends lost 8 bases and 4 bases respectively, with 20 bases between them. The CDR3, as DNA: TGTGCCAGCGGCTCTGCAAGTGCGGGAGGCACTGAAGCTTTCTTT. Translated, it gives CASGSASAGGTEAFF.

The rearrangement links TRBV24-1 to TRBJ2-3, with D possibly matching TRBD2 (5 bases). CDR3 length: 19 amino acids. The V end was cut by 1 base, the J end by 0 bases, with 19 bases between. Germline V gene data show CDR1 as KGHDR and CDR2 as SFDVKD. CDR3 in DNA: TGTGCCACCAGTGATTTTCGCCCCTCTATAGCGTCTAGCACAGATACGCAGTATTTT. This translates into CATSDFRPSIASSTDTQYF.

The rearrangement links TRBV7-9 to TRBJ2-7; TRBD2 agrees at 8 bases. J gave up 2 bases and V 0 bases, and 6 bases lay outside the gene matches. The CDR3 consists of 16 residues. Germline assignment: CDR1 SEHNR and CDR2 FQNEAQ (reference sequence). CDR3 in DNA: TGTGCCAGCAGCTTAGCGCAGGGCGGGGGGACCTACGAGCAGTACTTC. Its translation: CASSLAQGGGTYEQYF.

The CDR3 bases are TGTGCCAGCTCAACGGACAGGGGGGCCTACGAGCAGTACTTC. It encodes CASSTDRGAYEQYF. The chain combines TRBV18 with TRBJ2-7, with 10 bases lining up with TRBD1. Germline lookup yields CDR1 KGHSH and CDR2 LQKENI. CDR3 length equals 14 residues. V gave up 5 bases and J gave up 2 bases; unmatched junction bases: 3.

The chain combines TRBV9 with TRBJ2-1; D perhaps matches TRBD1 (6 bases). The CDR3 has 18 residues. With 3 bases removed from V and 3 bases from J, the gap between germline ends came to 22 bases. Germline CDR1 reads SGDLS; CDR2 reads YYNGEE. CDR3: CASSGEVRTATSYNEQFF. Here the CDR3 DNA reads TGTGCCAGCAGCGGTGAGGTGCGGACAGCAACCAGCTACAATGAGCAGTTCTTC.

The chain combines TRBV28 with TRBJ1-2; 8 nucleotides align to TRBD1. The CDR3 has 14 amino acids. Germline trimming cut 6 bases from V and 4 bases from J; bases unmatched to any gene: 7. Germline-derived CDR1 and CDR2 are MDHEN and SYDVKM. CDR3 DNA sequence: TGTGCCAGCAGCTACAGGGGGGGCCTCTATGGCTACACCTTC. This translates into CASSYRGGLYGYTF.

This clone was counted between two and nine times. This rearrangement joins TRBV19 to TRBJ2-7; 8 nucleotides align to TRBD1. V trimming: 6 bases; J trimming: 6 bases; junction bases outside the gene matches: 13. This CDR3 is built from 15 residues. The germline gives CDR1 LNHDA, CDR2 SQIVND (reference sequence). The chain's CDR3 is CASRDESRGLGEQYF. The CDR3 bases are TGTGCCAGTAGGGATGAATCCAGGGGGCTAGGCGAGCAGTACTTC.

The chain links TRBV7-3 to TRBJ1-2; D is possibly TRBD1 (5 bases). Germline loops: CDR1 SGHTA, CDR2 FQGTGA. CDR3 length: 12 amino acids. Trimming left V 4 bases short and J 5 bases short, with 8 bases between. CDR3 coding DNA: TGTGCCAGCAGCTCCGGGGGGTATGGCTACACCTTC. Protein: CASSSGGYGYTF.

The V call is TRBV19, the J call TRBJ1-2; possibly TRBD1 for D (6 bases). This CDR3 has 13 residues. V lost 3 bases and J lost 4, with 9 bases in between. Germline CDR1 and CDR2: LNHDA and SQIVND (reference sequence). CDR3: CASSIQGPYGYTF. Written as DNA, the CDR3 is TGTGCCAGTAGTATCCAGGGGCCCTATGGCTACACCTTC. The full variable domain, in which reference TRBV19 and TRBJ1-2 provide the parts outside the CDR3, is DGGITQSPKYLFRKEGQNVTLSCEQNLNHDAMYWYRQDPGQGLRLIYYSQIVNDFQKGDIAEGYSVSREKKESFPLTVTSAQKNPTAFYLCASSIQGPYGYTFGSGTRLTVV.

V is TRBV5-1 and J is TRBJ1-3, with D possibly being TRBD1 (5 bases). The V end lost 4 bases, the J end lost 0 bases, and 14 bases lay between the germline ends. This CDR3 region has 16 residues. Germline V gene lookup returns CDR1 SGHRS and CDR2 YFSETQ. This CDR3 is CASSRAPGYSGNTIYF. In nucleotides, the CDR3 is TGCGCCAGCAGCCGTGCCCCAGGGTACTCTGGAAACACCATATATTTT.

A single count supports this clone. The chain carries TRBV18 and TRBJ2-7; D remains unclear. The CDR3 is 14 residues long. The germline V gene encodes CDR1 KGHSH and CDR2 LQKENI. V was cut by 3 bases and J by 3 bases, with 12 bases left in between. CDR3 sequence reads: CASSPAQLFYEQYF. CDR3 nucleotides: TGTGCCAGCTCACCCGCACAGCTTTTCTACGAGCAGTACTTC.

The genes are TRBV29-1 and TRBJ2-7; TRBD2 might be the D (6 bases). Germline values: CDR1 SQVTM, CDR2 ANQGSEA. CDR3 size: 14 residues. Trimming shortened V by 6 bases and J by 3 bases, and 18 bases separated the two germline ends. CDR3 sequence: CSVAYRLGGYEQYF. The CDR3 DNA follows: TGCAGCGTCGCATACAGGCTGGGAGGCTACGAGCAGTACTTC.

The chain uses TRBV12-3 or TRBV12-4 and TRBJ2-7; 7 bases are shared with TRBD1. This CDR3 region has 13 residues. V trimming: 8 bases; J trimming: 3 bases; junction bases outside the gene matches: 7. Here the CDR3 reads CASGLGQNYEQYF. DNA for the CDR3: TGTGCCAGCGGCTTGGGACAGAACTACGAGCAGTACTTC.

This rearrangement joins TRBV20-1 to TRBJ2-7; TRBD2 is a possible D gene (5 bases). V was shortened by 5 bases and J by 6 bases, with 8 bases between the two germline ends. This CDR3 has 10 amino acids. CDR1 is DFQATT, CDR2 SNEGSKA, per germline (reference sequence). The CDR3 spells CSAGRIEQYF. For the CDR3, the DNA is TGCAGTGCTGGGAGAATCGAGCAGTACTTC.

The chain has TRBV19 and TRBJ1-1; D call uncertain. Germline V gene lookup returns CDR1 LNHDA and CDR2 SQIVND (reference sequence). The ends were cut back, 4 bases at V and 6 bases at J, with 15 bases in the middle. The CDR3 spans 14 residues. The CDR3 loop reads CASSKEGNLAEAFF. CDR3 nucleotide sequence: TGTGCCAGTAGTAAAGAGGGCAACCTCGCTGAAGCTTTCTTT.

This clone was seen a handful of times. CDR3 in DNA: TGTGCCAGCTCACCACCCGACAGGGCACCCCTCCACTTT. It specifies CASSPPDRAPLHF. V and J are TRBV18 and TRBJ1-6, with TRBD1 matching 7 bases. Germline-derived CDR1 and CDR2 are KGHSH and LQKENI. CDR3 length equals 13 residues. The junction had 1 base not matched to a gene; V was cut back by 0 bases and J by 11 bases.

J is TRBJ1-3 and V is TRBV27; perhaps TRBD1 as D (5 bases). Trimming took 3 bases from V and 4 from J, leaving 7 bases between them. The CDR3 is 13 amino acids. Per the germline V gene, CDR1 is MNHEY and CDR2 is SMNVEV (reference sequence). The CDR3 bases are TGTGCCAGCAGTTTTAACAGGGGAAACACCATATATTTT. It encodes CASSFNRGNTIYF.